Here is one TCR beta chain with its context. Its specific antigen is unknown. No base qualities exist here, and no much larger clone lies one base off it. The record originates from a study of shared clonotypes between healthy human individuals (dated by TCRdb to about 2020). In terms of the full investigation: The cohort comprised two women and a few men aged 18 to 49 years. To increase sequencing depth and limit assay-specific biases, different laboratories used diverse techniques to prepare libraries and sequence TCR repertoires. Blood TCR repertoires of about five healthy adults were deeply sequenced to estimate repertoire size and the extent of clonotype sharing between individuals. Per donor, leukapheresis produced somewhere between about 0.9 and 9.5 billion PBMCs. For each donor, CD4 naive and CD4 memory were each given three plates, CD8 naive was given two plates, and CD8 memory was given one plate.

Donors were healthy HIV-negative adults with no recently reported acute infections or vaccinations. Every donor was a Caucasian adult residing in Nashville, Tennessee, USA. CD4+ T cells were enriched by magnetic negative selection; naive cells were then positively selected on CD45RA, and the negative fraction formed the memory subset. Blood was obtained by leukapheresis, after which PBMCs were separated by Ficoll-Histopaque density gradient centrifugation and cryopreserved in liquid nitrogen vapor phase. Analytical flow cytometry was used to check the purity and quantity of each magnetically sorted T cell population. Genomic DNA was isolated from each sorted fraction and quantified by UV absorbance on a Nanodrop 2000c. Using the deep immunoSEQ assay, multiplex PCR amplified TCR CDR3 regions from genomic DNA. For each cell subset, the extracted genomic DNA was distributed evenly across all wells of several immunoSEQ 96-well plates, and each plate served as one replicate. For sorted subsets, roughly 200 ng of genomic DNA, equivalent to some 33,000 T cell genomes, went into each replicate PCR. The purified libraries were quantified using a Qubit 3.0 fluorometer, sized with a Bioanalyzer 2100, and then quantified again using the KAPA Library Quantification kit. Each immunoSEQ 96-well plate was sequenced on its own single-read 150-cycle Illumina NextSeq 550 flow cell. The paper's data handling went like this. Because the immunoSEQ output held only junctional sequences and lacked quality scores, the filtering could not match the filtering applied to full-length reads. Sequences were annotated with PyIR, a Python wrapper for IgBLAST v1.9, and V/J genes and CDR3 were assigned using IMGT germline references. Any read was removed if the V/J assignment was weak (E-value above 1e-6), the CDR3 was missing, or the read contained stop codons, out-of-frame junctions, or ambiguous translated residues. A V3J clonotype was defined by an identical inferred V gene, J gene, and CDR3 amino acid sequence. Percentage overlap between repertoires was calculated by dividing the number of shared unique clonotypes by the size of the smaller repertoire. Repertoire richness was assessed with RTK rarefaction, the Chao1 estimator, and Recon v2.1 estimates of unobserved clonotypes. Generation probabilities for all TCRbeta clonotypes obtained by the gDNA method from a few donors were computed using OLGA. The table was pulled from immuneACCESS by TCRdb, which kept in-frame rearrangements only. Such tables lose some clones; where checked, under half of the loss comes from unresolved V genes, and the rest has no known cause. D and trimming come from the DNA, and the V and J calls and clone size come from that table. Across this sample there are around 1 million clones, with around 80% seen only once. The top ten clonotypes cover roughly 1.5% of the sample.

Trimming leaves V shorter by 8 bases and J shorter by 1 base, with the junction holding 7 bases beyond the gene matches. Measured from the cysteine to the phenylalanine, the CDR3 is 13 residues long. Only the CDR3 DNA is retained, 39 bases long and in frame from the first base. Looking up the germline V gene (reference sequence) yields CDR1 GTSNPN and CDR2 SVGIG. Paper-wide results and their limitations: The small number of donors limited the genetic and exposure-history diversity represented. Compared with non-shared clonotypes, the clonotypes found in all four sorted-subset donors had higher generation probabilities. Based on pairwise subsampling, the degree of clonotype sharing among donors was expected to be affected by sequencing depth. About 5% of naive CD4, 3.5% of naive CD8, roughly 2.5% of memory CD4, and 0.35% to 0.5% of memory CD8 clonotypes were shared across a few donors. Rarefaction of sorted-subset datasets indicated incomplete sequencing despite the large sequencing depth. Naive subsets generally had larger estimated clonotype richness than memory subsets. Only blood was sampled, and tissue TCR repertoires likely differ from those in blood.

The chain was built from TRBV30 and TRBJ1-1, with 7 bases aligning to TRBD1. Sequences were obtained from memory CD4+ T cells sorted from blood. Taken with the paper, the label for cell subset or site translates to: CD45RA-negative fraction. The source of this sequence is a man younger than 35 in good health. The DNA is TGTGCCACCTACAGGGGATCGAACACTGAAGCTTTCTTT. Its coded protein is CATYRGSNTEAFF.